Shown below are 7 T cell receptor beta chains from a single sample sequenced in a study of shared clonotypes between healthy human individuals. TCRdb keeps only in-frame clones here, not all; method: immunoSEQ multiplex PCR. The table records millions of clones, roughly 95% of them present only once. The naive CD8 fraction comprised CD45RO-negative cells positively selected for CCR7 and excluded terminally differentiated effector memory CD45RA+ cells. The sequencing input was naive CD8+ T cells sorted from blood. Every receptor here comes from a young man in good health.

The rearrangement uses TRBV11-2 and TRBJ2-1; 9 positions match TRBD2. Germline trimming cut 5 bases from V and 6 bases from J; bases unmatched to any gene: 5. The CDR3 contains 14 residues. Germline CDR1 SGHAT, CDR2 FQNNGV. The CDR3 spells CASSIAGARNEQFF. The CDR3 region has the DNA TGTGCCAGCAGCATAGCGGGAGCTCGCAATGAGCAGTTCTTC.

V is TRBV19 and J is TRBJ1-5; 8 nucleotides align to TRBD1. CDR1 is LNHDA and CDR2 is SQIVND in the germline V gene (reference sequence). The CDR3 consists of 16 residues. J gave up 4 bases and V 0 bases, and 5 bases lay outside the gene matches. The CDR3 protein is CASSIDLTGANQPQHF. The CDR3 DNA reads TGTGCCAGTAGTATAGATTTGACAGGGGCTAATCAGCCCCAGCATTTT.

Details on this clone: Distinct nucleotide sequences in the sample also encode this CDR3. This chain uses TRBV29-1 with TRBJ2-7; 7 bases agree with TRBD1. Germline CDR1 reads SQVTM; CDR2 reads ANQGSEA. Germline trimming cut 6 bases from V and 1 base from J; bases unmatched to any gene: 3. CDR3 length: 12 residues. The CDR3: CSVRQGSYEQYF. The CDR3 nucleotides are TGCAGCGTCCGACAGGGATCCTACGAGCAGTACTTC.

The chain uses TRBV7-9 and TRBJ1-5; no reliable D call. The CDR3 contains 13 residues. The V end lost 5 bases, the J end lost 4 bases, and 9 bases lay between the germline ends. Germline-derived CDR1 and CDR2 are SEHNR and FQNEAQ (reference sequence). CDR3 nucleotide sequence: TGTGCCAGCAGCGAACGACTTAATCAGCCCCAGCATTTT. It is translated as CASSERLNQPQHF.

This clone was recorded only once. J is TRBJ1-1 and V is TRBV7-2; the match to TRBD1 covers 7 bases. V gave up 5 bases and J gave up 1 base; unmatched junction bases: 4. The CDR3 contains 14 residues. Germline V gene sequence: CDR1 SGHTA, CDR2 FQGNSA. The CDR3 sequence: CASSLQGPNTEAFF. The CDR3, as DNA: TGTGCCAGCAGCCTACAGGGGCCGAACACTGAAGCTTTCTTT. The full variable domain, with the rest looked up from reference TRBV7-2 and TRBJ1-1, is GAGVSQSPSNKVTEKGKDVELRCDPISGHTALYWYRQSLGQGLEFLIYFQGNSAPDKSGLPSDRFSAERTGGSVSTLTIQRTQQEDSAVYLCASSLQGPNTEAFFGQGTRLTVV.

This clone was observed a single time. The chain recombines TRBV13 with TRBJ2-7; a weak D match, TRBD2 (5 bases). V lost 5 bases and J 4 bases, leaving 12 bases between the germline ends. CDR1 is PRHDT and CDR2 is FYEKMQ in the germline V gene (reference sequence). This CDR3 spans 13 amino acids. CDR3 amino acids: CASSPEGTYEQYF. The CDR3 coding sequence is TGTGCCAGCAGCCCTGAGGGAACATACGAGCAGTACTTC.

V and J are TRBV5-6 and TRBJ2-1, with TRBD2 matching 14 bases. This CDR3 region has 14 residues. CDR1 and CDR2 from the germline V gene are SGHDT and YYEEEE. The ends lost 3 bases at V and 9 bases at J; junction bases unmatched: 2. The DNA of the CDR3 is TGTGCCAGCAGCTCGGGACTAGCGGGGGCTGAGCAGTTCTTC. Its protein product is CASSSGLAGAEQFF.